One and the same sample provided the 17 T cell receptor beta chains below, sequenced in a study of T cells after yellow fever vaccination. TCRdb recomputed calls from the 5' RACE reads with MiXCR, one row per CDR3 protein. The sample lists around 310,000 distinct CDR3 sequences; roughly 4.3% were seen once. This specimen was PBMCs, taken 15 days after the yellow fever booster vaccination. These receptor sequences come from a man between 18 and 35 years old who received the YFV17D yellow fever vaccine.

This clonotype has more than one count but fewer than ten. The rearrangement uses TRBV4-1 and TRBJ1-2; D gene ambiguous. In germline, CDR1 is MGHRA, CDR2 YSYEKL. The V gene lost 3 bases and the J gene lost 8 bases, with 19 bases spanning the gap. The CDR3 loop spans 15 amino acids. The CDR3 loop is CASSHTLTELEGYTF. Written as DNA, the CDR3 is TGCGCCAGCAGCCATACCCTGACGGAACTGGAGGGCTACACCTTC.

This clonotype appeared many times. The chain has TRBV4-3 and TRBJ2-5, with 10 bases fitting TRBD2. This CDR3 has 16 residues. Trimming took 4 bases from V and 5 from J; bases not matched to a gene: 10. CDR1 is LGHNA, CDR2 YSLEER, per germline. The CDR3 loop is CASSRSTASGGETQYF. CDR3 DNA sequence: TGCGCCAGCAGCCGGTCAACGGCTAGCGGGGGTGAGACCCAGTACTTC.

This clonotype was observed a few times. This chain uses TRBV20-1 with TRBJ1-5; unclear D gene. The CDR3 runs 13 residues. From germline, CDR1 is DFQATT and CDR2 SNEGSKA (reference sequence). The V and J ends lost 3 bases and 4 bases respectively, with 10 bases between them. The CDR3 DNA reads as TGCAGTGCTAGGGCTCAGGAGAATCAGCCCCAGCATTTT. It encodes CSARAQENQPQHF.

This clonotype was picked up a small number of times. The rearrangement uses TRBV20-1 and TRBJ2-3; D not certain. CDR3 length: 15 residues. CDR1 and CDR2 (germline): DFQATT, SNEGSKA (reference sequence). The V end was cut by 0 bases, the J end by 4 bases, with 14 bases between. This chain's CDR3 is CSARDLQTLSDTQYF. The CDR3 nucleotides read TGCAGTGCTAGAGATCTACAGACTCTATCAGATACGCAGTATTTT.

This clonotype was observed many times. The genes are TRBV20-1 and TRBJ2-3; D is perhaps TRBD2 (5 bases). Germline V lookup: CDR1 DFQATT, CDR2 SNEGSKA (reference sequence). V lost 6 bases, J lost 0 bases, and 19 bases lay in between. The CDR3 is made up of 16 amino acids. DNA of the CDR3: TGCAGTGCCCCCTCGAGGGAAACCACTAGCACAGATACGCAGTATTTT. Its protein product is CSAPSRETTSTDTQYF.

Ten or more counts support this clonotype. The chain has TRBV12-3 or TRBV12-4 and TRBJ2-5, with TRBD2 identical over 7 bases. V lost 6 bases and J lost 2; bases outside the gene matches: 12. There are 16 residues in the CDR3. This CDR3 reads CASSWGPGLLQETQYF. CDR3 in DNA: TGTGCCAGCAGCTGGGGCCCGGGACTACTGCAAGAGACCCAGTACTTC.

V usage is TRBV20-1 and J usage is TRBJ2-7; D uncertain. Trimming shortened V by 1 base and J by 2 bases, and 6 bases separated the two germline ends. Germline assignment: CDR1 DFQATT and CDR2 SNEGSKA (reference sequence). The CDR3 spans 12 residues. The DNA of the CDR3 is TGCAGTGCTAGAGGAGACGCCTACGAGCAGTACGTC. Amino acids: CSARGDAYEQYV.

This clonotype was seen more than once but under ten times. The CDR3 reads CASSWNRDLTTEQYF. The CDR3 nucleotides are TGCGCCAGCAGCTGGAACAGGGACCTGACGACCGAGCAGTACTTC. The V call is TRBV5-1, the J call TRBJ2-7, with D perhaps TRBD1 (6 bases). Looked up from germline, CDR1 is SGHRS and CDR2 is YFSETQ. Trimming removed 3 bases from V and 6 bases from J, with 19 bases in between. This CDR3 has 15 amino acids.

There are a few counts of this clonotype. The chain joins TRBV6-2 or TRBV6-3 to TRBJ2-7; D uncertain. Germline-derived CDR1 and CDR2 are MNHEY and SVGEGT. V was pared by 0 bases and J by 6 bases, with 6 bases between. CDR3 length: 12 amino acids. In DNA form, the CDR3 reads TGTGCCAGCAGTTACTCAAGTCCCGAGCAGTACTTC. Protein product: CASSYSSPEQYF.

The chain links TRBV11-1 to TRBJ1-1; possibly TRBD1 for D (5 bases). This CDR3 has 16 residues. V was clipped by 6 bases and J by 4 bases, with 21 bases between them. CDR1 and CDR2 (germline): SGHAT, FQDESV (reference sequence). This chain's CDR3 is CASRRTGGVGGTEAFF. CDR3 nucleotide sequence: TGTGCCAGCAGACGAACAGGAGGGGTGGGTGGCACTGAAGCTTTCTTT.

This chain links TRBV10-2 with TRBJ2-1; 12 bases agree with TRBD2. From germline, CDR1 is WSHSY and CDR2 SAAADI. Trimming cost V 7 bases and J 9 bases; bases outside gene matches: 13. The CDR3 runs to 16 residues. The CDR3 region is CASTEATSGGFSEQFF. DNA of the CDR3: TGCGCCAGCACCGAAGCGACTAGCGGGGGATTTAGTGAGCAGTTCTTC.

This clonotype showed up many times. The V and J genes are TRBV7-8 and TRBJ2-2; the D gene could be TRBD1 or TRBD2 (5 bases each). Germline lookup yields CDR1 SGHVS and CDR2 FQNEAQ. The CDR3 totals 16 residues. Trimming took off 5 bases at V and 0 bases at J, with 13 bases between the two ends. The CDR3: CASSPWDLANTGELFF. CDR3 sequence (DNA): TGTGCCAGCAGCCCTTGGGACCTAGCGAACACCGGGGAGCTGTTTTTT.

This clonotype was observed at least ten times. The genes are TRBV4-1 and TRBJ1-5; tentatively, D is TRBD1 (6 bases). Germline lookup yields CDR1 MGHRA and CDR2 YSYEKL. The CDR3 runs 16 residues. With 1 base removed from V and 3 bases from J, the gap between germline ends came to 13 bases. The CDR3 DNA reads as TGCGCCAGCAGCCAAGCGGTGGGGGCTCCCAATCAGCCCCAGCATTTT. Translated: CASSQAVGAPNQPQHF.

The table lists this clonotype with many counts. The chain couples TRBV5-1 to TRBJ1-6, with a possible D match to TRBD1 (5 bases). The V end was cut by 4 bases, the J end by 8 bases, with 13 bases between. The CDR3 totals 14 residues. Germline values: CDR1 SGHRS, CDR2 YFSETQ. CDR3 loop: CASSATGEDSPLHF. The CDR3 DNA reads TGCGCCAGCAGCGCAACAGGCGAGGATTCACCCCTCCACTTT.

The chain has TRBV20-1 and TRBJ1-2, with D perhaps TRBD1 (5 bases). The CDR3 extends over 12 amino acids. The germline V gene has CDR1 DFQATT and CDR2 SNEGSKA (reference sequence). Trimming removed 1 base at V and 2 bases at J, with 5 bases between. CDR3 in amino acids: CSARGQNYGYTF. The CDR3 DNA reads as TGCAGTGCTAGAGGACAGAACTATGGCTACACCTTC.

This clonotype was counted many times. The chain has TRBV5-1 and TRBJ2-5; 7 positions agree with TRBD1. The V gene's germline CDR1 is SGHRS and CDR2 YFSETQ. The J segment lost 1 base and the V segment lost 8 bases, leaving 8 bases of the junction unmatched. CDR3 length: 14 residues. The CDR3 reads CASRRTGRQETQYF. CDR3 DNA: TGCGCCAGTCGCCGGACAGGCCGCCAAGAGACCCAGTACTTC.

This clonotype has at least ten counts. The chain is built from TRBV6-1 and TRBJ1-5; 7 nucleotides align to TRBD1. CDR1 and CDR2 from the germline V gene are MNHNS and SASEGT. The V and J ends lost 6 bases and 6 bases, in that order; junction bases with no gene match: 14. The CDR3 length is 16 residues. The CDR3 DNA reads as TGTGCCAGCAGCCCCCTGATGGAGGGGGCGTTTCAGCCCCAGCATTTT. Its translation: CASSPLMEGAFQPQHF.